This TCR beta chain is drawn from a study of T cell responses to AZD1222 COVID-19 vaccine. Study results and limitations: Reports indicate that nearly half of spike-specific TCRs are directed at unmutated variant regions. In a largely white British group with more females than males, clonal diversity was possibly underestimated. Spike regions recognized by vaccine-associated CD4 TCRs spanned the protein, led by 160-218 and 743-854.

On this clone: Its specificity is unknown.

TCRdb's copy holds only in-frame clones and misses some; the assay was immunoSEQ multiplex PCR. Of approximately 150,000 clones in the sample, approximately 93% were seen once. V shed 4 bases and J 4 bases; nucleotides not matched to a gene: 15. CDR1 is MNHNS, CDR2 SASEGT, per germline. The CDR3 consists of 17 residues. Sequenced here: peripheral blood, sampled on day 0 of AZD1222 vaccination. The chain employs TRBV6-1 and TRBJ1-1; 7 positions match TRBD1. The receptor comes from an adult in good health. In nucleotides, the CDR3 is TGTGCCAGCAGTGGAATCCCGGGACAGTTTTCGGGCACTGAAGCTTTCTTT. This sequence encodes CASSGIPGQFSGTEAFF.